What follows are 16 T cell receptor beta chains derived from one specimen sequenced in a study of T cell repertoires in cytomegalovirus infection. TCRdb independently ran MiXCR on the reads; one entry per CDR3 protein. The table shows about 180,000 distinct CDR3 sequences, with under 15% occurring only once. Sequenced: PBMCs. The origin of the receptors is a human donor in good health (CMV status not recorded). Some clones in this sample may be carry-over from other donors' samples.

This clonotype has only a few counts. This sequence joins TRBV20-1 and TRBJ2-7; perhaps TRBD2 as D (6 bases). Germline values: CDR1 DFQATT, CDR2 SNEGSKA (reference sequence). The CDR3 contains 15 residues. V lost 1 base to trimming and J lost 0 bases, with 13 bases between them. CDR3 region: CSARVWDSSSYEQYF. The CDR3 DNA sequence: TGCAGTGCTAGAGTCTGGGACTCTTCCTCCTACGAGCAGTACTTC.

The genes are TRBV29-1 and TRBJ2-5, with a possible D match to TRBD2 (6 bases). Germline CDR1 is SQVTM and CDR2 is ANQGSEA. V lost 4 bases, J lost 2 bases, and 11 bases lay in between. This CDR3 has 13 amino acids. CDR3 in DNA: TGCAGCGTTGGGGAGGACGTACAAGAGACCCAGTACTTC. It specifies CSVGEDVQETQYF.

J is TRBJ2-2 and V is TRBV19, with TRBD2 identical over 14 bases. Trimming removed 10 bases from V and 4 bases from J; junction bases left unmatched: 8. The CDR3 has 16 residues. From germline, CDR1 is LNHDA and CDR2 SQIVND (reference sequence). CDR3 bases: TGTGCCACCCTGGGACTAGCGGGAGAGGTCACCGGGGAGCTGTTTTTT. The encoded protein is CATLGLAGEVTGELFF. The full variable domain, completed using reference TRBV19 and TRBJ2-2, is DGGITQSPKYLFRKEGQNVTLSCEQNLNHDAMYWYRQDPGQGLRLIYYSQIVNDFQKGDIAEGYSVSREKKESFPLTVTSAQKNPTAFYLCATLGLAGEVTGELFFGEGSRLTVL.

This chain uses TRBV2 with TRBJ1-4, with 7 bases fitting TRBD1. The CDR3 spans 15 residues. Germline V gene data show CDR1 as SNHLY and CDR2 as FYNNEI. The junction had 7 bases not matched to a gene; V was cut back by 4 bases and J by 5 bases. CDR3 loop: CASSGGTVVNEKLFF. In DNA, the CDR3 is TGTGCCAGCAGTGGCGGGACAGTCGTAAATGAAAAACTGTTTTTT.

This clonotype was observed a few times. The rearrangement links TRBV6-2 or TRBV6-3 to TRBJ2-1; 7 positions match TRBD1. The CDR3 is 15 residues long. Germline trimming cut 7 bases from V and 3 bases from J; bases unmatched to any gene: 9. The germline V gene encodes CDR1 MNHEY and CDR2 SVGEGT. This CDR3 reads CASTQMGQNYNEQFF. As DNA, the CDR3 is TGTGCCAGCACCCAAATGGGACAGAACTACAATGAGCAGTTCTTC.

V gene TRBV29-1 combines with J gene TRBJ2-7; 7 bases align to TRBD2. The CDR3 runs to 12 residues. V trimming: 6 bases; J trimming: 3 bases; junction bases outside the gene matches: 5. From germline, CDR1 is SQVTM and CDR2 ANQGSEA. CDR3 amino acids: CSVLAAYYEQYF. CDR3 bases: TGCAGCGTCCTAGCGGCCTACTACGAGCAGTACTTC.

This clonotype showed up just once. The J gene is TRBJ2-7, the V gene TRBV2, with 8 positions matching TRBD2. J gave up 3 bases and V 3 bases, and 7 bases lay outside the gene matches. The CDR3 has 15 amino acids. The germline V gene has CDR1 SNHLY and CDR2 FYNNEI. The CDR3: CASSDGGGGFYEQYF. The CDR3 nucleotides read TGTGCCAGCAGTGACGGGGGGGGCGGTTTCTACGAGCAGTACTTC.

In its sample, this clonotype was seen many times. The chain has TRBV7-2 and TRBJ2-1; D perhaps matches TRBD1 (5 bases). CDR1 SGHTA and CDR2 FQGNSA come from the germline V gene. V lost 4 bases and J lost 9, with 13 bases in between. This CDR3 has 13 residues. The CDR3 DNA sequence: TGTGCCAGCAGCTCAGCTCCAGGGCTTGAGCAGTTCTTC. Its translation: CASSSAPGLEQFF.

The chain uses TRBV20-1 and TRBJ1-6, with D uncertain. The CDR3 is 14 residues long. Trimming pared 5 bases from V and 6 bases from J, leaving 14 bases between. CDR1 and CDR2 from the germline V gene are DFQATT and SNEGSKA (reference sequence). CDR3 protein: CSAYPRRVNSPLHF. The CDR3 coding sequence is TGCAGTGCTTACCCCCGGCGGGTTAATTCACCCCTCCACTTT.

This clonotype was seen many times. The V and J genes are TRBV28 and TRBJ1-1; tentatively, D is TRBD1 (6 bases). V was shortened by 3 bases and J by 3 bases, with 11 bases between the two germline ends. The germline CDR1 and CDR2 sequences are MDHEN and SYDVKM. This CDR3 spans 14 amino acids. The CDR3 loop is CASSFTGWYTEAFF. The CDR3, as DNA: TGTGCCAGCAGTTTCACAGGGTGGTACACTGAAGCTTTCTTT.

This clonotype appeared many times. This chain joins TRBV2 and TRBJ1-1; D might be TRBD1 (6 bases). V dropped 4 bases and J dropped 4 bases, with 16 bases sitting between them. CDR3 size: 15 residues. CDR1 SNHLY and CDR2 FYNNEI come from the germline V gene. This CDR3 is CASSVDGGATTEAFF. The CDR3 DNA is TGTGCCAGCAGTGTCGATGGGGGGGCAACCACTGAAGCTTTCTTT.

This clonotype was found a few times. The J gene is TRBJ2-7, the V gene TRBV28; 11 bases line up with TRBD2. J gave up 0 bases and V 8 bases, and 18 bases lay outside the gene matches. Per the germline V gene, CDR1 is MDHEN and CDR2 is SYDVKM. The length of the CDR3 is 19 residues. CDR3 amino acids: CASWAPGTSGVPYSYEQYF. The CDR3, as DNA: TGTGCCAGCTGGGCCCCCGGGACTAGCGGAGTCCCATACTCCTACGAGCAGTACTTC. The full variable domain, completed using reference TRBV28 and TRBJ2-7, is DVKVTQSSRYLVKRTGEKVFLECVQDMDHENMFWYRQDPGLGLRLIYFSYDVKMKEKGDIPEGYSVSREKKERFSLILESASTNQTSMYLCASWAPGTSGVPYSYEQYFGPGTRLTVT.

The chain employs TRBV6-2 or TRBV6-3 and TRBJ2-5; no reliable D call. V was cut by 1 base and J by 2 bases, with 5 bases left in between. The CDR3 sequence is 13 residues long. Germline V lookup: CDR1 MNHEY, CDR2 SVGEGT. CDR3 coding DNA: TGTGCCAGCAGTTACTGGCTACAAGAGACCCAGTACTTC. As protein: CASSYWLQETQYF.

This clonotype was seen ten or more times. This rearrangement joins TRBV2 to TRBJ2-1; TRBD2 matches at 7 bases. Trimming at V came to 4 bases and at J to 4 bases, leaving 4 bases not matched to a gene. This CDR3 spans 14 amino acids. Per germline, CDR1 SNHLY and CDR2 FYNNEI. CDR3 coding DNA: TGTGCCAGCAGTGGCGGGAGATCGTACAATGAGCAGTTCTTC. Its protein product is CASSGGRSYNEQFF.

This clonotype was found a few times. The chain carries TRBV7-9 and TRBJ1-2; a weak D match, TRBD1 (5 bases). Trimming pared 2 bases from V and 3 bases from J, leaving 7 bases between. Germline assignment: CDR1 SEHNR and CDR2 FQNEAQ (reference sequence). The CDR3 length is 13 residues. The CDR3 DNA follows: TGTGCCAGCAGCTTACCAGGGTACTATGGCTACACCTTC. Translating gives CASSLPGYYGYTF.

The chain uses TRBV15 and TRBJ1-2, with D possibly being TRBD1 (5 bases). Germline V gene data show CDR1 as LNHNV and CDR2 as YYDKDF (reference sequence). Trimming shortened V by 0 bases and J by 6 bases, and 20 bases separated the two germline ends. CDR3 size: 17 residues. This CDR3 is CATSRDARGGSVDGYTF. The CDR3, as DNA: TGTGCCACCAGCAGAGATGCTCGGGGGGGGTCAGTAGATGGCTACACCTTC.